This TCR beta chain originates from a study of T-cell reconstitution after alpha-beta-depleted transplantation in children. V lost 6 bases to trimming and J lost 4 bases, with 6 bases between them. The V gene's germline CDR1 is SQVTM and CDR2 ANQGSEA. This CDR3 is built from 10 residues. This clonotype was detected only a few times. Molecular barcoding with unique molecular identifiers was used for the TCRbeta library. TCRdb re-called the PCR reads with MiXCR, one entry per CDR3 protein. The sample contains 500,000 to 600,000 distinct CDR3 sequences, approximately 16% of which appear only once. The sequencing used PBMCs from the stem cell graft donor, collected from the stem cell graft. The receptor comes from a human donor who donated a stem cell graft to a child with acute lymphoblastic leukemia. This rearrangement joins TRBV29-1 to TRBJ1-1, with D unresolved. CDR3 in DNA: TGCAGCGTCCAATTCACTGAAGCTTTCTTT. It is translated as CSVQFTEAFF.